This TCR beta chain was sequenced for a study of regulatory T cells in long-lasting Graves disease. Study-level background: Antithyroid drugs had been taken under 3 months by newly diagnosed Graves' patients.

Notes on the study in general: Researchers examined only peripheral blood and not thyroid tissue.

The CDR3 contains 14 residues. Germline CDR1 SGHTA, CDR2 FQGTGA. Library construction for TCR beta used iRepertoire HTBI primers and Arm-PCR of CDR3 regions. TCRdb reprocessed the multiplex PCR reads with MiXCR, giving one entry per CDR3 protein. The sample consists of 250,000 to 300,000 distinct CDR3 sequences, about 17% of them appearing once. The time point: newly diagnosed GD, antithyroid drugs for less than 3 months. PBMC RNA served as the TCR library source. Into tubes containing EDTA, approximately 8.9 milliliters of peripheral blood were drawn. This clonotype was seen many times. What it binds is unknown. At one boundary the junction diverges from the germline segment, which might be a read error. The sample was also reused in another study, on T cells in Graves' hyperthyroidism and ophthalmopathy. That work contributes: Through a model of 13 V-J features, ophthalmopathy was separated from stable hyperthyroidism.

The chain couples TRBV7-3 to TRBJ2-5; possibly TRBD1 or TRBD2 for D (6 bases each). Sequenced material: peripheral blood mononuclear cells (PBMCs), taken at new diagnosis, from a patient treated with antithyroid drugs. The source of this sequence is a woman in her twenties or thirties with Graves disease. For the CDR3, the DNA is TGTGCTAGCAGCGCGACAAGGGGGGTGGAGACCCAGTACTTC. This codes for CASSATRGVETQYF.